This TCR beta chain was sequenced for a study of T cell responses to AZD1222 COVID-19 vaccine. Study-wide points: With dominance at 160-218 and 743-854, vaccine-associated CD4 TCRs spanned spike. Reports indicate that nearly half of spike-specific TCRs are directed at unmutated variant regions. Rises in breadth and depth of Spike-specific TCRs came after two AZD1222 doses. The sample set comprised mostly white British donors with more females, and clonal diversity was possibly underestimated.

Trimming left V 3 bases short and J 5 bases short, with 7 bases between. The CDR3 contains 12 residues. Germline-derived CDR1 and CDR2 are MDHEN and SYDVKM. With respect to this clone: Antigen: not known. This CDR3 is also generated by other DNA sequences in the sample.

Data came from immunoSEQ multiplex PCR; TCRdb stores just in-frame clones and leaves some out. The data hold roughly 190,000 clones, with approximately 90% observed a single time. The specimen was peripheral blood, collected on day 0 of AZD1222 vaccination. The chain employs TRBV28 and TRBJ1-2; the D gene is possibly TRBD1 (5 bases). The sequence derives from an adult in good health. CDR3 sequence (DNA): TGTGCCAGCAGTTTGGGGGGGTATGGCTACACCTTC. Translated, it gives CASSLGGYGYTF.